The present T cell receptor beta chain was sequenced within a study of control samples from healthy donors and cancer patients. TCRdb's table, derived via immunoSEQ multiplex PCR, lists solely in-frame clones and lacks some. The sample has around 94,000 clones; approximately 95% are singletons. The CDR3 covers 17 residues. V lost 4 bases, J lost 4 bases, and 13 bases stayed unmatched. Germline V gene lookup returns CDR1 SGDLS and CDR2 YYNGEE. The chain recombines TRBV9 with TRBJ2-3; 9 nucleotides align to TRBD1. The receptor's source is a woman aged 25 to 45 in good health. The sample consisted of blood. DNA of the CDR3: TGTGCCAGCAGCTCGAGGGGGGCACAGGGGGCGGCAGATACGCAGTATTTT. Amino acids: CASSSRGAQGAADTQYF.